These 29 T cell receptor beta chains came from one sample sequenced in a study of breast tumors, draining lymph nodes, adjacent tissues. TCRdb analysed the multiplex PCR reads with MiXCR anew, one entry per CDR3 protein. The sample holds roughly 120,000 distinct CDR3 sequences, just under 20% seen once. Axillary draining lymph nodes of breast cancer patients supplied the node samples. Sample: axillary lymph node tissue. The receptors shown here come from a female donor with breast cancer. Some clones in this sample may be carry-over from other donors' samples.

This clonotype has ten or more counts. V is TRBV5-4 and J is TRBJ2-3; 9 nucleotides agree with TRBD2. This CDR3 region has 14 residues. CDR1 is SGHNT, CDR2 YYREEE, per germline (reference sequence). V was pared by 0 bases and J by 5 bases, with 1 base of the junction left unmatched. The CDR3 is CASSLGGGVDTQYF. The CDR3 region has the DNA TGTGCCAGCAGCTTGGGCGGGGGGGTAGATACGCAGTATTTT.

In this sample, this clonotype turned up many times. The V call is TRBV7-3, the J call TRBJ2-5; D possibly corresponds to TRBD2 (5 bases). CDR3 length equals 14 residues. The germline V and J ends were trimmed by 4 bases and 2 bases, with 11 bases remaining between them. Germline assignment: CDR1 SGHTA and CDR2 FQGTGA. The CDR3 spells CASSYGRGQETQYF. In DNA form, the CDR3 reads TGTGCCAGCAGCTACGGACGGGGACAAGAGACCCAGTACTTC.

A word on this clonotype: A read error may explain this, as a much larger clone is one base away. The V gene is TRBV28, the J gene TRBJ2-7, with 11 nucleotides matching TRBD2. The germline CDR1 and CDR2 sequences are MDHEN and SYDVKM. The CDR3 contains 15 residues. DNA of the CDR3: TGTGCCAGCAGCTGGGGACTAGCGGTCGGGTACGAGCAGCACTTC. It encodes CASSWGLAVGYEQHF.

This clonotype was seen repeatedly, ten times or more. The rearrangement links TRBV6-5 to TRBJ2-7, with 13 bases that match TRBD2. V shed 6 bases and J 2 bases; nucleotides not matched to a gene: 4. This CDR3 has 15 residues. CDR1 is MNHEY, CDR2 SVGAGI, per germline. For the CDR3, the DNA is TGTGCCAGCAGACCACTAGCGGGAGGGCCCTACGAGCAGTACTTC. Translated: CASRPLAGGPYEQYF.

This clonotype was seen repeatedly, ten times or more. This rearrangement joins TRBV4-1 to TRBJ2-3; perhaps TRBD1 as D (5 bases). The CDR3 spans 17 residues. Trimming took off 0 bases at V and 1 base at J, with 14 bases between the two ends. The germline V gene has CDR1 MGHRA and CDR2 YSYEKL. For the CDR3, the DNA is TGCGCCAGCAGCCAAGAAGGGTCCCTCAGGGGCACAGATACGCAGTATTTT. This sequence encodes CASSQEGSLRGTDTQYF.

In its sample, this clonotype was seen a few times. This sequence may be a read error, since a much larger clone differs from it by one base. The genes are TRBV7-7 and TRBJ2-2, with 7 bases identical to TRBD1. CDR1 is SSHAT, CDR2 FNYEAQ, per germline (reference sequence). This CDR3 contains 16 residues. CDR3 sequence: CASSNTGTVDTGELFF. CDR3 coding DNA: TGTGCTAGCAGTAATACCGGGACAGTGGACACCGGGGAGCTGTTTTTT.

About this clonotype: This may come from a read error, since a much larger clone is one base off. No DNA is shown, since the ends of the CDR3 on it are uncertain; the CDR3 is the one TCRdb lists. The CDR3 region is CASSLVGEGANQETQCF. V usage is TRBV5-4 and J usage is TRBJ2-5; the DNA was not used to check the table's D call, TRBD1. The CDR3 sequence runs 17 residues, both termini included. The germline V gene has CDR1 SGHNT and CDR2 YYREEE (reference sequence).

This clonotype was counted many times. This rearrangement joins TRBV5-1 to TRBJ1-5; D is uncertain. V dropped 4 bases and J dropped 4 bases, with 9 bases sitting between them. The CDR3 contains 13 residues. Germline values: CDR1 SGHRS, CDR2 YFSETQ. The CDR3 bases are TGCGCCAGCAGCGTAGGGATAAATCAGCCCCAGCATTTT. Translating gives CASSVGINQPQHF.

Many counts were recorded for this clonotype. V usage is TRBV7-6 and J usage is TRBJ2-1; D might be TRBD2 (7 bases). The germline V and J ends were trimmed by 2 bases and 5 bases, with 13 bases remaining between them. Germline V gene data show CDR1 as SGHVS and CDR2 as FNYEAQ. This CDR3 contains 15 residues. The CDR3 reads CASSLPRGRHNEQFF. The CDR3, as DNA: TGTGCCAGCAGCTTACCGCGGGGGCGTCACAATGAGCAGTTCTTC.

The V and J genes are TRBV11-3 and TRBJ2-2; TRBD2 agrees at 8 bases. The CDR3 sequence is 16 residues long. CDR1 and CDR2 (germline): SGHNT, YENEEA. J lost 4 bases, V lost 5 bases, and 9 bases had no gene match. Here the CDR3 reads CASSQVFRGGTGELFF. In DNA form, the CDR3 reads TGTGCCAGCAGCCAGGTCTTTCGGGGGGGCACCGGGGAGCTGTTTTTT. The whole variable domain, remainder taken from reference TRBV11-3 and TRBJ2-2, is EAGVVQSPRYKIIEKKQPVAFWCNPISGHNTLYWYLQNLGQGPELLIRYENEEAVDDSQLPKDRFSAERLKGVDSTLKIQPAELGDSAVYLCASSQVFRGGTGELFFGEGSRLTVL.

Of note for this clonotype: A read error is possible here, since a much larger clone lies one base away. V usage is TRBV9 and J usage is TRBJ1-2; D perhaps matches TRBD1 (5 bases). The CDR3 is 13 amino acids. The germline V gene has CDR1 SGDLS and CDR2 YYNGEE. CDR3 sequence: CASSVGEGYGYAF. DNA for the CDR3: TGTGCCAGCAGCGTAGGGGAGGGGTATGGCTACGCCTTC.

This clonotype was observed many times. The V gene is TRBV18, the J gene TRBJ2-5; D is ambiguous. Trimming took off 0 bases at V and 6 bases at J, with 8 bases between the two ends. This CDR3 spans 13 amino acids. Per germline, CDR1 KGHSH and CDR2 LQKENI. In DNA, the CDR3 is TGTGCCAGCTCACCACCGGCAGGAAAGACCCAGTACTTC. This sequence encodes CASSPPAGKTQYF.

At least ten counts were recorded for this clonotype. The chain couples TRBV6-5 to TRBJ2-3, with TRBD2 matching over 7 bases. CDR1 is MNHEY and CDR2 is SVGAGI in the germline V gene. The CDR3 sequence is 15 residues long. Losses at the gene ends were 2 bases for V and 3 bases for J; bases not matched to a gene: 5. The chain's CDR3 is CASSYGGGRTDTQYF. Here the CDR3 DNA reads TGTGCCAGCAGTTACGGGGGGGGACGTACAGATACGCAGTATTTT.

This clonotype was seen at least ten times. The chain links TRBV9 to TRBJ1-3; TRBD1 matches at 7 bases. CDR1 SGDLS and CDR2 YYNGEE come from the germline V gene. V gave up 2 bases and J gave up 8 bases; unmatched junction bases: 10. The CDR3 runs 15 residues. The CDR3 bases are TGTGCCAGCAGCGTTGGGTCAGGGGGTAGCGACACCATATATTTT. Protein product: CASSVGSGGSDTIYF.

This clonotype was seen a single time. A much bigger clone sits one base away, suggesting this may be a read error. The chain employs TRBV11-2 and TRBJ2-1; the D gene is possibly TRBD2 (6 bases). Trimming pared 8 bases from V and 8 bases from J, leaving 22 bases between. Germline loops: CDR1 SGHAT, CDR2 FQNNGV. This CDR3 has 15 residues. The CDR3 coding sequence is TGTGCCAGCGGAAAAACGGGAGTGGATAGGGATGAGCAGTTCTTC. It codes for CASGKTGVDRDEQFF.

This clonotype was observed many times. The chain uses TRBV24-1 and TRBJ2-7, with TRBD1 as a possible D gene (6 bases). The V gene lost 2 bases and the J gene lost 4 bases, with 8 bases spanning the gap. This CDR3 is built from 13 residues. Germline-derived CDR1 and CDR2 are KGHDR and SFDVKD. CDR3 protein: CATSDSDRYEQYF. The CDR3 DNA reads TGTGCCACCAGTGATTCGGACAGATACGAGCAGTACTTC.

Ten or more counts support this clonotype. This sequence joins TRBV20-1 and TRBJ2-3, with 7 bases fitting TRBD2. This CDR3 spans 16 amino acids. The ends lost 7 bases at V and 4 bases at J; junction bases unmatched: 17. From germline, CDR1 is DFQATT and CDR2 SNEGSKA (reference sequence). The CDR3 loop reads CSVLARIAGPADTQYF. The CDR3 DNA follows: TGCAGTGTACTAGCGAGGATAGCTGGTCCCGCAGATACGCAGTATTTT.

This clonotype was counted many times. The chain couples TRBV12-3 or TRBV12-4 to TRBJ2-7, with 7 bases lining up with TRBD1. This CDR3 is built from 14 residues. The junction had 4 bases not matched to a gene; V was cut back by 1 base and J by 4 bases. CDR3 residues: CASSLGRGWYEQYF. DNA for the CDR3: TGTGCCAGCAGTTTAGGCAGGGGGTGGTACGAGCAGTACTTC.

The count of this clonotype is one. The gene calls are TRBV27 and TRBJ2-7, with 14 bases identical to TRBD2. The CDR3 spans 19 residues. The trim removed 5 bases at V and 8 bases at J, leaving 20 bases unmatched. Germline loops: CDR1 MNHEY, CDR2 SMNVEV (reference sequence). CDR3: CASSTLTSGRAQSTYKQYF. The DNA of the CDR3 is TGTGCCAGCAGTACCTTGACTAGCGGGAGGGCCCAGTCTACATACAAGCAGTACTTC.

There are many counts of this clonotype. The chain is built from TRBV7-9 and TRBJ2-7; 7 bases fit TRBD1. V trimming: 5 bases; J trimming: 6 bases; junction bases outside the gene matches: 13. Germline-derived CDR1 and CDR2 are SEHNR and FQNEAQ (reference sequence). The CDR3 contains 15 residues. CDR3 coding DNA: TGTGCCAGCAGCCGAGGGGGCAGCTCAGCTTTCGAGCAGTACTTC. This sequence encodes CASSRGGSSAFEQYF.

This clonotype was seen at least ten times. The V and J genes are TRBV7-2 and TRBJ2-7; D is undetermined. Trimming removed 3 bases from V and 6 bases from J, with 6 bases in between. The germline gives CDR1 SGHTA, CDR2 FQGNSA. The CDR3 extends over 11 amino acids. CDR3 DNA: TGTGCCAGCAGCTTTGGAGCCGAGCAGTACTTC. It yields the protein CASSFGAEQYF.

CDR3 coding DNA: TGTGCCAGCAGCTTAAGAGCAACTGGGGCCAACGTCCTGACTTTC. Translated: CASSLRATGANVLTF. The gene calls are TRBV13 and TRBJ2-6; D unclear. V shed 2 bases and J shed 2 bases, with 7 bases lying between them. This CDR3 has 15 residues. Per the germline V gene, CDR1 is PRHDT and CDR2 is FYEKMQ (reference sequence).

This clonotype appeared a few times. This chain uses TRBV10-2 with TRBJ2-7; D is perhaps TRBD1 (5 bases). CDR1 is WSHSY and CDR2 is SAAADI in the germline V gene. The ends were cut back, 6 bases at V and 3 bases at J, with 12 bases in the middle. The CDR3 has 13 residues. Here the CDR3 reads CASSPQGGYEQYF. The CDR3 DNA reads as TGCGCCAGCAGCCCTCAGGGCGGCTACGAGCAGTACTTC.

Comment on this clonotype: Since a much larger clone is just one base distant, this may be a read error. The CDR3 bases are TGTGCCAGCAGCCCGAGGACTAGCGGGAGGGGGGCTGAGCAGTTCTTC. Translation: CASSPRTSGRGAEQFF. This chain connects TRBV7-2 to TRBJ2-1; the match to TRBD2 covers 15 bases. Germline V gives CDR1 SGHTA, CDR2 FQGNSA. The ends lost 5 bases at V and 9 bases at J; junction bases unmatched: 8. The CDR3 runs to 16 residues.

The sample holds many counts of this clonotype. CDR3 sequence reads: CASSPRVNYGYTF. CDR3 nucleotide sequence: TGTGCCAGCTCACCCCGCGTTAACTATGGCTACACCTTC. The rearrangement uses TRBV18 and TRBJ1-2; D is unresolved. Trimming removed 3 bases at V and 1 base at J, with 6 bases between. Looked up from germline, CDR1 is KGHSH and CDR2 is LQKENI. This CDR3 has 13 amino acids.

This clonotype has ten or more counts. The CDR3 region is CASRNRGLWETQYF. For the CDR3, the DNA is TGTGCCAGCAGAAACAGGGGGCTTTGGGAGACCCAGTACTTC. This rearrangement joins TRBV25-1 to TRBJ2-5; 9 bases are shared with TRBD1. Germline CDR1 MGHDK, CDR2 SYGVNS. CDR3 length: 14 amino acids. V lost 6 bases and J lost 5; bases outside the gene matches: 7.

Many counts were recorded for this clonotype. The chain employs TRBV3-1 and TRBJ1-6; D unclear. CDR1 and CDR2 (germline): LGHDT, YNNKEL (reference sequence). V shed 1 base and J shed 13 bases, with 14 bases lying between them. This CDR3 comprises 14 residues. The CDR3 is CASSQGLPRLPLHF. The CDR3 region has the DNA TGTGCCAGCAGCCAAGGGCTTCCCCGGCTCCCCCTCCACTTT.

The rearrangement links TRBV6-1 to TRBJ2-2, with 8 bases fitting TRBD1. CDR1 and CDR2 (germline): MNHNS, SASEGT. V gave up 4 bases and J gave up 7 bases; unmatched junction bases: 20. The CDR3 extends over 19 amino acids. The CDR3 spells CASSGAKVVPGQAFGELFF. The CDR3 region has the DNA TGTGCCAGCAGTGGAGCCAAAGTGGTCCCGGGACAGGCCTTCGGGGAGCTGTTTTTT.

Comment on this clonotype: A read error is possible here, since a much larger clone lies one base away. The V and J genes are TRBV2 and TRBJ2-3, with 10 bases matching TRBD2. Looked up from germline, CDR1 is SNHLY and CDR2 is FYNNEI. The CDR3 loop spans 15 amino acids. V trimming: 11 bases; J trimming: 5 bases; junction bases outside the gene matches: 13. In DNA form, the CDR3 reads TGTGCCTCCAGTTCAGCGGGAGGGGGGCTAGATACGCAGTATTTT. Residues: CASSSAGGGLDTQYF.